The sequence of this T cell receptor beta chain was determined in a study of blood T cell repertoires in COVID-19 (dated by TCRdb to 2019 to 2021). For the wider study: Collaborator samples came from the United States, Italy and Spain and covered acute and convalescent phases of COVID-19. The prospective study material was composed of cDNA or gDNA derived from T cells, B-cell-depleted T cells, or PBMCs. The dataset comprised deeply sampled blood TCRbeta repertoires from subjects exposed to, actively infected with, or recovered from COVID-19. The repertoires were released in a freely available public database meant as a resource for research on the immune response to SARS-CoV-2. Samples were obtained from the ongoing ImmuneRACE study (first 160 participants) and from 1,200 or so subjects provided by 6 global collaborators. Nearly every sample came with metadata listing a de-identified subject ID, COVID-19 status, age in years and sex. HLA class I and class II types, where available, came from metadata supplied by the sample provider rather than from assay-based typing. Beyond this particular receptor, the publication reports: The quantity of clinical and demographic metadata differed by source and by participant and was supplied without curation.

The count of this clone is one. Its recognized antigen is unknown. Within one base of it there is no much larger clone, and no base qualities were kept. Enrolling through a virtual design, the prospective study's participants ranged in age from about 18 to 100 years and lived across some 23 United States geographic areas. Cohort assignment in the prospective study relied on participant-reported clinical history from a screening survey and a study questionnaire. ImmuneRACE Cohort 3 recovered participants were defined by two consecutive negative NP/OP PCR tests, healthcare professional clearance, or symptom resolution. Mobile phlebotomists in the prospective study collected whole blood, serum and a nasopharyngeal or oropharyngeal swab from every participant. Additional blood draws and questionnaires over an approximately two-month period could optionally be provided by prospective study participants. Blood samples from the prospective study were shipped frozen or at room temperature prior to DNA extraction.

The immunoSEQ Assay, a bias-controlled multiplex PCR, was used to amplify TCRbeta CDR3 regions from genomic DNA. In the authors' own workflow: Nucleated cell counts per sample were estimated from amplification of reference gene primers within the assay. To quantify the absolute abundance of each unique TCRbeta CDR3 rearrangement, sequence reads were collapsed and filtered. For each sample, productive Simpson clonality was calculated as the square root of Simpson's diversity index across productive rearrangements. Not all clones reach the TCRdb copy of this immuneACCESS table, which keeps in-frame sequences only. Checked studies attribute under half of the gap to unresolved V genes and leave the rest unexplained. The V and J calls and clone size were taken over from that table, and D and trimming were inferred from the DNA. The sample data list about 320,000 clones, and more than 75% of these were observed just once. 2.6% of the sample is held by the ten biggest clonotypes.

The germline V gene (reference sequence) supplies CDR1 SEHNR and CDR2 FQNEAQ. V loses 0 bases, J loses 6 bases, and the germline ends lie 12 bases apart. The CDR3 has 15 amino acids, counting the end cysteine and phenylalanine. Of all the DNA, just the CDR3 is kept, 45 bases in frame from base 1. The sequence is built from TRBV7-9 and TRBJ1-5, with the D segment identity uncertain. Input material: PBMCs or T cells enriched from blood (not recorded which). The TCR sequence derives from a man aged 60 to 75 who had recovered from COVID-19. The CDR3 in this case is CASSLADSSSQPQHF. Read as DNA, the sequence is TGTGCCAGCAGCTTAGCTGACTCGTCAAGTCAGCCCCAGCATTTT.